These T cell receptor beta chains were read from a single sample in a study of glioma-infiltrating T cells. TCRdb called the multiplex PCR reads again in MiXCR, with one record for every CDR3 protein. The profile shows about 180,000 distinct CDR3 sequences, under 55% of them singletons. The sequenced sample was glioma tissue, nonneoplastic brain tissue, or PBMCs (not recorded which). The receptors shown here come from a human donor with low-grade glioma or glioblastoma, undergoing nonglioma brain surgery, or in good health (not recorded which). CDR3s include the opening cysteine and the closing phenylalanine or tryptophan. The D gene is left open where the match is weak. Clone size is stated in some rows and not others, as once, few, many or a class when expanded.

clone size	V gene	D gene	J gene	CDR3 DNA	CDR3 protein
many	TRBV20-1	TRBD2	TRBJ2-7	TGCAGTGCTCGACTAGCGGGAGTCGAAGAGCAGTACTTC	CSARLAGVEEQYF
few	TRBV4-1	TRBD1	TRBJ1-1	TGCGCCAGCAGCCATCTGGGACAGAAGAACACTGAAGCTTTCTTT	CASSHLGQKNTEAFF
-	TRBV12-3/TRBV12-4	TRBD2	TRBJ2-1	TGTGCCAGCTCTCGACCGAGTAGCGGGTCCCCGGATGAGCAGTTCTTC	CASSRPSSGSPDEQFF
-	TRBV19	TRBD2	TRBJ2-1	TGTGCCAGTAGCAAGGACACTCCCGGGACTAGCGGCAACAATGAGCAGTTCTTC	CASSKDTPGTSGNNEQFF
-	TRBV9	-	TRBJ2-5	TGTGCCAGCAGCGTAACTAGTTGGGAGACCCAGTACTTC	CASSVTSWETQYF
-	TRBV5-5	TRBD2	TRBJ2-3	TGTGCCAGCAGCTTACGGGTTAGCGGGGGCGAGGGAGATACGCAGTATTTT	CASSLRVSGGEGDTQYF
-	TRBV3-1	-	TRBJ2-1	TGCCAGCAGCCATTCAGGGGTTCCTACAATGAGCAGTTCTTC	CQQPFRGSYNEQFF
many	TRBV6-1	TRBD2	TRBJ2-1	TGTGCCAGCAGCAAAGGGAGGACTAGCGGGAGGCTGAGCTCCTACAATGAGCAGTTCTTC	CASSKGRTSGRLSSYNEQFF
few	TRBV18	TRBD2	TRBJ2-7	TGTGCCAGCTCACGGCTAGCGGACTCCTACGAGCAGTACTTC	CASSRLADSYEQYF
-	TRBV19	-	TRBJ2-3	TGTGCCAGTAGTAGACTGTCTAGCACAGATACGCAGTATTTT	CASSRLSSTDTQYF
many	TRBV7-2	-	TRBJ2-7	TGTGCCAGCAGCTTAACTACCGACGAGCAGTACTTC	CASSLTTDEQYF
-	TRBV4-1	TRBD1	TRBJ1-3	TGCGCCAGCAGCTACTACGGACAGGGGGCAAGAAACACCATATATTTT	CASSYYGQGARNTIYF
-	TRBV12-3/TRBV12-4	-	TRBJ2-1	TGTGCCAGCAGTTTATTGAGAGCCAACAATGAGCAGCTCTTC	CASSLLRANNEQLF